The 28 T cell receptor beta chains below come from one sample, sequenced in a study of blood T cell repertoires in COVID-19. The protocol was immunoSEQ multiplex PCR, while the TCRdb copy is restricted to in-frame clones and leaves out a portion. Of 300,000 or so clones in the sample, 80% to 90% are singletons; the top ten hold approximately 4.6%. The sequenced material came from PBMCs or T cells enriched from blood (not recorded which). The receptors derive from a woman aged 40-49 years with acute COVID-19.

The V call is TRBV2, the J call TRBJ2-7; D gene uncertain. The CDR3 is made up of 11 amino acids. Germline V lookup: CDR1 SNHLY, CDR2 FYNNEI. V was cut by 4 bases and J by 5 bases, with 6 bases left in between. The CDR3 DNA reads TGTGCCAGCAGTGTCTTCCACGAGCAGTACTTC. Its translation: CASSVFHEQYF.

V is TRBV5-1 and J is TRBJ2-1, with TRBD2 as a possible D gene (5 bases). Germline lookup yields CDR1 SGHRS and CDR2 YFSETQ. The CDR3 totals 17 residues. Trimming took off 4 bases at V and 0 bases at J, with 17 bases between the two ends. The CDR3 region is CASSLSIATRSYNEQFF. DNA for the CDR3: TGCGCCAGCAGCCTCTCAATAGCGACCCGCTCCTACAATGAGCAGTTCTTC.

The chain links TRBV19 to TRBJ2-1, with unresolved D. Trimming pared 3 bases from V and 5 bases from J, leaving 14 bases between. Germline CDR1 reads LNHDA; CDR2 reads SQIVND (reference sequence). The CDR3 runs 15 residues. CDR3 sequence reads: CASSILTDFDNEQFF. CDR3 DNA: TGTGCCAGTAGTATTCTCACAGATTTCGACAATGAGCAGTTCTTC. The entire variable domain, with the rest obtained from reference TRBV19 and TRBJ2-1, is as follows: DGGITQSPKYLFRKEGQNVTLSCEQNLNHDAMYWYRQDPGQGLRLIYYSQIVNDFQKGDIAEGYSVSREKKESFPLTVTSAQKNPTAFYLCASSILTDFDNEQFFGPGTRLTVL.

This chain's CDR3 is CASSPYAGVTSYNEQFF. CDR3 bases: TGTGCCAGCAGCCCTTATGCAGGGGTGACCTCCTACAATGAGCAGTTCTTC. V gene TRBV5-5 combines with J gene TRBJ2-1; TRBD1 is a possible D gene (6 bases). The CDR3 is 17 residues long. CDR1 and CDR2 from the germline V gene are SGHKS and YYEKEE (reference sequence). Trimming left V 4 bases short and J 0 bases short, with 17 bases between. Drawing the rest from reference TRBV5-5 and TRBJ2-1, the complete variable domain is DAGVTQSPTHLIKTRGQQVTLRCSPISGHKSVSWYQQVLGQGPQFIFQYYEKEERGRGNFPDRFSARQFPNYSSELNVNALLLGDSALYLCASSPYAGVTSYNEQFFGPGTRLTVL.

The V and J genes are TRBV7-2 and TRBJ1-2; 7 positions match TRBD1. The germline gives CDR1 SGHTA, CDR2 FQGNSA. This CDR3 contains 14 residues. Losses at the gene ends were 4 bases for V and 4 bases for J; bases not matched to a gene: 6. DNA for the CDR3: TGTGCCAGCAGCTCGACAGGGAATTTCTATGGCTACACCTTC. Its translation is CASSSTGNFYGYTF. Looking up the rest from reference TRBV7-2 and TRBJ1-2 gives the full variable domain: GAGVSQSPSNKVTEKGKDVELRCDPISGHTALYWYRQSLGQGLEFLIYFQGNSAPDKSGLPSDRFSAERTGGSVSTLTIQRTQQEDSAVYLCASSSTGNFYGYTFGSGTRLTVV.

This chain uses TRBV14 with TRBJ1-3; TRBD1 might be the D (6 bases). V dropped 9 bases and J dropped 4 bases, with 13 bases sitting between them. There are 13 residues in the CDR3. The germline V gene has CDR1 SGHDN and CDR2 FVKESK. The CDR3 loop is CASRTGTGNTIYF. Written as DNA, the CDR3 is TGTGCCAGTAGGACCGGGACAGGAAACACCATATATTTT. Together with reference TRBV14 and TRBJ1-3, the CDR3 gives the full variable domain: EAGVTQFPSHSVIEKGQTVTLRCDPISGHDNLYWYRRVMGKEIKFLLHFVKESKQDESGMPNNRFLAERTGGTYSTLKVQPAELEDSGVYFCASRTGTGNTIYFGEGSWLTVV.

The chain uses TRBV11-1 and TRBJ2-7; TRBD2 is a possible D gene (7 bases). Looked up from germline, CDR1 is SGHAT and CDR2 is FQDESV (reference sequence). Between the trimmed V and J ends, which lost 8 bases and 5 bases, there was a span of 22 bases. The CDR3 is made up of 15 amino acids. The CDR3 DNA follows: TGTGCCAGCTCTTCGGGGGGCCAAAAGGTCGACGAGCAGTACTTC. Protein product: CASSSGGQKVDEQYF.

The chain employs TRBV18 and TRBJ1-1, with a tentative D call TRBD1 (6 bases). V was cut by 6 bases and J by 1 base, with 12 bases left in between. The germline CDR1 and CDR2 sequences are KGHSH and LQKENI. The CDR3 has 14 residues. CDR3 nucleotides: TGTGCCAGCTCTAAGCAGGGGCAGAACACTGAAGCTTTCTTT. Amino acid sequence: CASSKQGQNTEAFF.

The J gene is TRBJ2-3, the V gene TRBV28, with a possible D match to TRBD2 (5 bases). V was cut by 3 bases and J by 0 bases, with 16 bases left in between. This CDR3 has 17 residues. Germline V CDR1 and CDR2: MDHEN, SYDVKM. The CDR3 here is CASSFGGGRGSTDTQYF. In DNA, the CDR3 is TGTGCCAGCAGTTTCGGCGGCGGCAGAGGGAGCACAGATACGCAGTATTTT.

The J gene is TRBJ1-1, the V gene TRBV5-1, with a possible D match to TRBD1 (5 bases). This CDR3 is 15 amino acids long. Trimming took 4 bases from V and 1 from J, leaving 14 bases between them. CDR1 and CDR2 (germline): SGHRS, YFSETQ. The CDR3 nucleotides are TGCGCCAGCAGCCCAGGGTTGACTGCGAACACTGAAGCTTTCTTT. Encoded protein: CASSPGLTANTEAFF.

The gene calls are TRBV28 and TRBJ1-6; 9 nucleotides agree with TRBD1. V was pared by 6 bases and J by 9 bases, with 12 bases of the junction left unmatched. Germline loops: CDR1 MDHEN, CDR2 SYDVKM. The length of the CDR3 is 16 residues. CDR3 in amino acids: CASSPAGTGKISPLHF. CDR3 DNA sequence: TGTGCCAGCAGCCCCGCCGGGACAGGGAAGATTTCACCCCTCCACTTT.

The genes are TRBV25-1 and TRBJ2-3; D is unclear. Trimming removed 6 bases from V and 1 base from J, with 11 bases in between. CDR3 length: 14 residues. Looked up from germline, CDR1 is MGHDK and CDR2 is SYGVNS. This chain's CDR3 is CASRLSHGTDTQYF. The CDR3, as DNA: TGTGCCAGCAGGCTATCTCATGGCACAGATACGCAGTATTTT.

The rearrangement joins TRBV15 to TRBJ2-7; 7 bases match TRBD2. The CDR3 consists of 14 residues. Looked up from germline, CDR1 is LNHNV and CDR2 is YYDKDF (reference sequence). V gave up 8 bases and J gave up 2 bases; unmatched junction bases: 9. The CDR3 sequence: CATRRERGPYEQYF. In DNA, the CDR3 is TGTGCCACCCGAAGAGAGCGGGGACCCTACGAGCAGTACTTC.

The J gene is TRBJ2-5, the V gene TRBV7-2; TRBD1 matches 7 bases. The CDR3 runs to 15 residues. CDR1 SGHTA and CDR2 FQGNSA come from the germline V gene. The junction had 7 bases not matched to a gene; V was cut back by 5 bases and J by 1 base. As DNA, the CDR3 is TGTGCCAGCAGCCAAGAAGGGGGCCCCCAAGAGACCCAGTACTTC. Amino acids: CASSQEGGPQETQYF.

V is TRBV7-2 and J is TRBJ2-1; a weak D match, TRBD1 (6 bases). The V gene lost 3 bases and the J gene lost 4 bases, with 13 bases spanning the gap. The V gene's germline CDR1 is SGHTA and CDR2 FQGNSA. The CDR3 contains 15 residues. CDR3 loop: CASSLNREVYNEQFF. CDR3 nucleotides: TGTGCCAGCAGCTTGAACAGGGAAGTTTACAATGAGCAGTTCTTC.

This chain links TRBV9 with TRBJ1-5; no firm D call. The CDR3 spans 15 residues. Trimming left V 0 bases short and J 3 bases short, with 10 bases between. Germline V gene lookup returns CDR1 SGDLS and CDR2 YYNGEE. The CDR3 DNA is TGTGCCAGCAGCGTAGCGGGTTACGTCAATCAGCCCCAGCATTTT. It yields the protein CASSVAGYVNQPQHF.

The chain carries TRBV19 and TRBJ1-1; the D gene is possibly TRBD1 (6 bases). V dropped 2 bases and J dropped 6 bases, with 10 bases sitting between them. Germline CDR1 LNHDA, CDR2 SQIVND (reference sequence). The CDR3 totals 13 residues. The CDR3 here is CASSILGGPEAFF. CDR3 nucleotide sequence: TGTGCCAGTAGTATATTGGGGGGGCCTGAAGCTTTCTTT.

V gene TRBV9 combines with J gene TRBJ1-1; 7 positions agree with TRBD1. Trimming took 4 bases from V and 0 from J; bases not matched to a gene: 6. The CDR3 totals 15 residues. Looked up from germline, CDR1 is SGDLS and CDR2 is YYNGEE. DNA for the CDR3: TGTGCCAGCAGCCCCACGACAGGGATGAACACTGAAGCTTTCTTT. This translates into CASSPTTGMNTEAFF.

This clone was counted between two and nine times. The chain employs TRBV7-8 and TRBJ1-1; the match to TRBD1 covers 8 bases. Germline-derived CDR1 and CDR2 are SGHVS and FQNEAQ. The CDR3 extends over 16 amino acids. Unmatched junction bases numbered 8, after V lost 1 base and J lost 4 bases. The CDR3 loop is CASSLEGSGGLTEAFF. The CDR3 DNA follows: TGTGCCAGCAGCTTAGAGGGTTCAGGGGGCCTCACTGAAGCTTTCTTT.

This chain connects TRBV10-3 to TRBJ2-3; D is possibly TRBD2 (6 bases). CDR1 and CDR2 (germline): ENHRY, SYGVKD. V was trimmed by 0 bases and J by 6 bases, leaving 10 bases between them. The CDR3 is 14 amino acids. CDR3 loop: CAISESIAGDTQYF. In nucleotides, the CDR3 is TGTGCCATCAGTGAGTCGATTGCGGGGGATACGCAGTATTTT.

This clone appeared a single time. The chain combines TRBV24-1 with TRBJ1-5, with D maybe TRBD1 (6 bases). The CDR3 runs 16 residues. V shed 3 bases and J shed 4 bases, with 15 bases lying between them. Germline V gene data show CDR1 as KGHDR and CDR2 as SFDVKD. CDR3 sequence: CATSDQTQGRNQPQHF. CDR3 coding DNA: TGTGCCACCAGTGATCAGACACAGGGTAGAAATCAGCCCCAGCATTTT.

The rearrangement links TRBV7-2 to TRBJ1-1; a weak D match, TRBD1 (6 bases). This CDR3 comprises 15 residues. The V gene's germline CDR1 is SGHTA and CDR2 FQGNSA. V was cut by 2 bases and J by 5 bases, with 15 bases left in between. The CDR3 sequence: CASSLRAGGGTEAFF. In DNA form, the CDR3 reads TGTGCCAGCAGCTTACGGGCGGGAGGGGGGACTGAAGCTTTCTTT.

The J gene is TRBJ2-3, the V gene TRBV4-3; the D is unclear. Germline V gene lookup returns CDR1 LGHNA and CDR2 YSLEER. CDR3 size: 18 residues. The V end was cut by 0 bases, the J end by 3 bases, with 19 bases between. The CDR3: CASSQDPRGRPLTDTQYF. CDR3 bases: TGCGCCAGCAGCCAAGACCCCCGTGGCAGGCCACTTACAGATACGCAGTATTTT.

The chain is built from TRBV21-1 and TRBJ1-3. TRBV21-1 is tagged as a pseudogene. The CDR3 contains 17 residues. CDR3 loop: CASSKALRPNVGNTIYF. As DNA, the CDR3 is TGTGCCAGCAGCAAAGCACTGCGTCCAAATGTTGGAAACACCATATATTTT.

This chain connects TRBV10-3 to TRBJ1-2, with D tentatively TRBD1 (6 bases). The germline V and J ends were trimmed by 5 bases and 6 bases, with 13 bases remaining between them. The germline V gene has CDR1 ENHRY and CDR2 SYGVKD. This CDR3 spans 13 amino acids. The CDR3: CAISFTGTNGYTF. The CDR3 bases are TGTGCCATCAGTTTTACAGGGACAAATGGCTACACCTTC.

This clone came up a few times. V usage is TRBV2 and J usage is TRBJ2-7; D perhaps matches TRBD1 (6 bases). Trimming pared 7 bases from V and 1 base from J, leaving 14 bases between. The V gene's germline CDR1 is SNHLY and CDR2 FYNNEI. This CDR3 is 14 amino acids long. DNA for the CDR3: TGTGCCAGCACCAGTTGGCAGGGGTCCTACGAGCAGTACTTC. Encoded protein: CASTSWQGSYEQYF.

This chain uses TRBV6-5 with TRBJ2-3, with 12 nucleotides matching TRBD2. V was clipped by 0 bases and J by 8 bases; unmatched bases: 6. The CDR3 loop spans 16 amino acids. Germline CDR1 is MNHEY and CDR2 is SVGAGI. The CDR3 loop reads CASSYSPSGRAITQYF. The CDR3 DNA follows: TGTGCCAGCAGTTACTCCCCTAGCGGGAGGGCGATTACGCAGTATTTT.

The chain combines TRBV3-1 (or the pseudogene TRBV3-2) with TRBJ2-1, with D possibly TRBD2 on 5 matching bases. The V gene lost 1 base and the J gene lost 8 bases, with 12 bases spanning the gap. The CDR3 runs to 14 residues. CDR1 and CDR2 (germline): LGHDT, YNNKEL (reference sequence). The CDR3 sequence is CASSQGVGMDEQFF. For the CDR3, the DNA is TGTGCCAGCAGCCAAGGGGTCGGGATGGATGAGCAGTTCTTC.